Listed here are 6 T cell receptor beta chains from one sample, sequenced in a study of CXCR3-negative and CXCR3-positive naive CD8 T cells. Broader study findings: CXCR3-positive naive cells carried more hydrophobic TRB CDR3s than CXCR3-negative ones.

In preparing the TRB cDNA libraries, 5' RACE with UMI labels was used. With the 5' RACE reads reprocessed, TCRdb shows one record per CDR3 protein and no DNA. Here the sample table reports over 95,000 distinct CDR3 sequences. Their recognized antigens are unknown. Sequences were obtained from naive CXCR3+ CD8+ T cells from blood. Regarding subset: CD45RO-CCR7+CD27+CD95- naive CD8+ T cells expressing CXCR3 (TNR3+). The receptors were sampled from a human donor in good health. Some clones in this sample may be carry-over from other donors' samples.

This sequence joins TRBV5-1 and TRBJ2-7. Germline values: CDR1 SGHRS, CDR2 YFSETQ. This CDR3 spans 13 amino acids. This CDR3 is CASSSEDSYEQYF.

The chain links TRBV24-1 to TRBJ2-2; lacking DNA, the TRBD2 call made by TCRdb goes unchecked. The germline gives CDR1 KGHDR, CDR2 SFDVKD. This CDR3 comprises 17 residues. The CDR3 spells CATSDPPGLAVTGELFF.

The chain employs TRBV5-6 and TRBJ2-3; TCRdb picks TRBD1, but there is no DNA to check that call. The germline V gene has CDR1 SGHDT and CDR2 YYEEEE. The CDR3 length is 18 residues. The CDR3 sequence: CASSALNRAANRLDTQYF.

V is TRBV7-8 and J is TRBJ2-7; TCRdb indicates TRBD1, and absent DNA this call remains unverified. The CDR3 has 14 amino acids. Germline CDR1 is SGHVS and CDR2 is FQNEAQ. This chain's CDR3 is CASSLADRGYEQYF.

CDR3 sequence: CASSTAEAGGDYGYTF. The chain employs TRBV19 and TRBJ1-2. CDR3 length: 16 amino acids. Per germline, CDR1 LNHDA and CDR2 SQIVND (reference sequence).

The rearrangement joins TRBV7-7 to TRBJ2-1; no DNA is available, so the TRBD1 call from TCRdb remains unchecked. The CDR3 contains 15 residues. The V gene's germline CDR1 is SSHAT and CDR2 FNYEAQ (reference sequence). CDR3 amino acids: CASSSFRTGYNEQFF. Supplemented by reference TRBV7-7 and TRBJ2-1, the full variable domain reads GAGVSQSPRYKVTKRGQDVTLRCDPISSHATLYWYQQALGQGPEFLTYFNYEAQPDKSGLPSDRFSAERPEGSISTLTIQRTEQRDSAMYRCASSSFRTGYNEQFFGPGTRLTVL.